The T cell receptor beta chain described here comes from a study of T cell responses to AZD1222 COVID-19 vaccine. Regarding the study as a whole: Most donors were white British and more were female, and clonal diversity was possibly underestimated. Baseline serostatus was positive in only six AZD1222 recipients.

With regard to this clone: Its antigen is currently unknown.

Using immunoSEQ multiplex PCR, the repertoire was profiled, and TCRdb retains in-frame clones only, with some absent. Here the sample spans roughly 150,000 clones, about nine tenths being singletons. The source material was peripheral blood, sampled on day 0 of AZD1222 vaccination. The receptor was isolated from an adult in good health.

The CDR3 nucleotides read TGTGCCAGCACCGGCCGGGGGGCCCCTGGAACTGAAGCTTTCTTT. This gives the protein CASTGRGAPGTEAFF. V is TRBV6-5 and J is TRBJ1-1; D may be TRBD1 (6 bases). The CDR3 consists of 15 residues. In germline, CDR1 is MNHEY, CDR2 SVGAGI. The V gene lost 7 bases and the J gene lost 5 bases, with 20 bases spanning the gap.